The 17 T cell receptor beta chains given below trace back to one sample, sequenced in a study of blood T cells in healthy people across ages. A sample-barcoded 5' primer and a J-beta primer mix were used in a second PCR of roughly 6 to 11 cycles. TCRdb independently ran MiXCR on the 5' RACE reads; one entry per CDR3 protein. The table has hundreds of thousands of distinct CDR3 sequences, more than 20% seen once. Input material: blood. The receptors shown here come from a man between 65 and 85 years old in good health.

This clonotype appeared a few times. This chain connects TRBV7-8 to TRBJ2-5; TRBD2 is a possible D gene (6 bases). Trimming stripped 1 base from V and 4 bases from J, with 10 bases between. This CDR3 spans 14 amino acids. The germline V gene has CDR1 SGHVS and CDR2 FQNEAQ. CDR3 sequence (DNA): TGTGCCAGCAGCTTAGTTCCAGCGGGAGAGACCCAGTACTTC. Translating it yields CASSLVPAGETQYF.

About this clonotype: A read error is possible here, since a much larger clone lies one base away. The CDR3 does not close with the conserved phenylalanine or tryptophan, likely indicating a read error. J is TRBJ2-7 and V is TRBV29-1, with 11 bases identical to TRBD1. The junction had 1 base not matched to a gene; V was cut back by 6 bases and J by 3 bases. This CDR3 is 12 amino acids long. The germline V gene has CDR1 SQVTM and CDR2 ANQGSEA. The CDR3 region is CSVGQGDYEQYL. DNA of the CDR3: TGCAGCGTGGGACAGGGGGACTACGAGCAGTACTTG.

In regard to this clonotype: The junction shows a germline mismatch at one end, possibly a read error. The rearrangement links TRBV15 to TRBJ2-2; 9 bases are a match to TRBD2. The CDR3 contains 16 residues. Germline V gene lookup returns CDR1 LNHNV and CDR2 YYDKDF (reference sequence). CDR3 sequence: CVTSRTGTSNTGELFF. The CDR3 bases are TGTGTCACCAGCAGAACCGGGACTAGCAACACCGGGGAGCTGTTTTTT.

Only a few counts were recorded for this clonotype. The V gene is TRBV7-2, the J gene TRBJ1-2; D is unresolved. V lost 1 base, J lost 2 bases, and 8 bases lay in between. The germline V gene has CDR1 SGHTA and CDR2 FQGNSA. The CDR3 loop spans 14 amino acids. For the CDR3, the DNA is TGTGCCAGCAGCTTAGTGGCTGAGAACTATGGCTACACCTTC. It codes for CASSLVAENYGYTF.

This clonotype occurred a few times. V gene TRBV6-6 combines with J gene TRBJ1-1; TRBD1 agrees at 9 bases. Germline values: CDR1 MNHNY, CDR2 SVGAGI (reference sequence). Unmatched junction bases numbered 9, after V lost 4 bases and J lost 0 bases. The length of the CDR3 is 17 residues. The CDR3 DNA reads TGTGCCAGCAGTTCCCCGGACAGGGGAACTATGAACACTGAAGCTTTCTTT. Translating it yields CASSSPDRGTMNTEAFF.

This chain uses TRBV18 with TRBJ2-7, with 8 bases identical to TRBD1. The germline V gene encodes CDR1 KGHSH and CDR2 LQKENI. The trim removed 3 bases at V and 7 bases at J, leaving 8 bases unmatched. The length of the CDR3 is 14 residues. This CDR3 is CASSPSTGAREQYF. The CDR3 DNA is TGTGCCAGCTCACCCTCGACAGGGGCGAGGGAGCAGTACTTC.

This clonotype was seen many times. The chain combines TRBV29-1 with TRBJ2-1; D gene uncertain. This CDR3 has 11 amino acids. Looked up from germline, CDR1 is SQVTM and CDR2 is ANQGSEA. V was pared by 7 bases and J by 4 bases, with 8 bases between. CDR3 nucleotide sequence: TGCAGCGGGGTCGTATACAATGAGCAGTTCTTC. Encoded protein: CSGVVYNEQFF.

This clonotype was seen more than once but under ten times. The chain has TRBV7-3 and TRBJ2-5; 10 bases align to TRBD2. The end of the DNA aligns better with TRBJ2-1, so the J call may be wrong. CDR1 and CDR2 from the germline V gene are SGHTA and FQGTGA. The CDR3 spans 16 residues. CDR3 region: CASSSLSSGSSGEQFF. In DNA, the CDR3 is TGTGCCAGCAGCTCTCTCTCTAGCGGGAGTTCGGGTGAGCAGTTCTTC.

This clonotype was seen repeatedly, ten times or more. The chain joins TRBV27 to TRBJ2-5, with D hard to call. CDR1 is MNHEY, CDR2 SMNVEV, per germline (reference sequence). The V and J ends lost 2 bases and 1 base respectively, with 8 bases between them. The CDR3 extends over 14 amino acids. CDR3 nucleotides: TGTGCCAGCAGTTTAGCGGCAGCCCAAGAGACCCAGTACTTC. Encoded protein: CASSLAAAQETQYF.

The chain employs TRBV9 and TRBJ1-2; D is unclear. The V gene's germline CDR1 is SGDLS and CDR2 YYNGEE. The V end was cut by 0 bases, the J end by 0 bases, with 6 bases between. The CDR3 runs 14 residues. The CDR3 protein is CASSVGNSNYGYTF. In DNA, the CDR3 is TGTGCCAGCAGCGTAGGTAACTCTAACTATGGCTACACCTTC.

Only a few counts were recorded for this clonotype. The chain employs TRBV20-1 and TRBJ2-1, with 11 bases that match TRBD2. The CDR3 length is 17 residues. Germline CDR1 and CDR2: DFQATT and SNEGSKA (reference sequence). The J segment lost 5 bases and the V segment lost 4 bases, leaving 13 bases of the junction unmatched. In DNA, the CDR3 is TGCAGTGCTATCGGGGTAGCGGGAGGGCCCCTACACAATGAGCAGTTCTTC. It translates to CSAIGVAGGPLHNEQFF.

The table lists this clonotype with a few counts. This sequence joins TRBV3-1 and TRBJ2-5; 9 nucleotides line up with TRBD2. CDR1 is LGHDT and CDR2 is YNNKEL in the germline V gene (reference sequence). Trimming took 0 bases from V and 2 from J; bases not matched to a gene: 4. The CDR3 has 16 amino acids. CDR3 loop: CASSQERLAVQETQYF. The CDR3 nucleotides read TGTGCCAGCAGCCAAGAGAGACTAGCGGTACAAGAGACCCAGTACTTC.

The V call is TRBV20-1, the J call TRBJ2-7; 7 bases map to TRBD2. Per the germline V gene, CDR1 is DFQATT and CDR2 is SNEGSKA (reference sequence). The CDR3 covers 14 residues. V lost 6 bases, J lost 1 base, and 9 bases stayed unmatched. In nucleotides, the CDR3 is TGCAGTGCCAGCCCCGGCGGGGGTTCCTACGAGCAGTACTTC. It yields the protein CSASPGGGSYEQYF.

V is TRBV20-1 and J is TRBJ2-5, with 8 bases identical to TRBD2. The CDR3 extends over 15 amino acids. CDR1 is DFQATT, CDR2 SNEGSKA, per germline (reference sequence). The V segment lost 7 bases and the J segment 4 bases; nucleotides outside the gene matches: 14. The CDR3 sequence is CSVPAQAGDLETQYF. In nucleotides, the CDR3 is TGCAGTGTCCCCGCCCAAGCGGGAGATTTAGAGACCCAGTACTTC.

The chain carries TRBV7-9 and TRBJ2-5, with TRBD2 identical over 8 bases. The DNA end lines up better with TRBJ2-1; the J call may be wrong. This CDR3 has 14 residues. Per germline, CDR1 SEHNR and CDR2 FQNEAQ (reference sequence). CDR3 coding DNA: TGTGCCAGCAGCCCTATCACTAGCGGCAATGAGCAGTTCTTC. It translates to CASSPITSGNEQFF.

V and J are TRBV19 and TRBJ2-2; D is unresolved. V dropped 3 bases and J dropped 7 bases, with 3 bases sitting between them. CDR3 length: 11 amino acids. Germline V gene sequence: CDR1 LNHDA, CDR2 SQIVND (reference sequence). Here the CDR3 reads CASSISGELFF. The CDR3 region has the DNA TGTGCCAGTAGTATCAGCGGGGAGCTGTTTTTT.

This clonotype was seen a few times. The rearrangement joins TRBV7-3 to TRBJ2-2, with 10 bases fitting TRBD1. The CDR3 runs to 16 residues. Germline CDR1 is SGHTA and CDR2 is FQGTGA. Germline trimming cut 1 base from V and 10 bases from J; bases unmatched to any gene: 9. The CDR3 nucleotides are TGTGCCAGCAGCTTAAAACTTGCGACAGGGGGCGAGGAGCTGTTTTTT. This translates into CASSLKLATGGEELFF. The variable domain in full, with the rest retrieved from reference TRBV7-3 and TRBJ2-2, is GAGVSQTPSNKVTEKGKYVELRCDPISGHTALYWYRQSLGQGPEFLIYFQGTGAADDSGLPNDRFFAVRPEGSVSTLKIQRTERGDSAVYLCASSLKLATGGEELFFGEGSRLTVL.